This T cell receptor (beta chain) was recorded in a study of blood T cells in healthy people across ages. Across the study: For every two T cells, template switching captured about one barcoded beta molecule.

A J-beta primer mix and a sample-barcoded 5' primer were used in a second PCR of roughly 6 to 11 cycles. Every sample gave at least 2.5 million paired-end reads containing CDR3. TCRdb re-called the 5' RACE reads through MiXCR, storing one row per CDR3 protein. The sample shows hundreds of thousands of distinct CDR3 sequences, around 50% of them seen only once. Germline assignment: CDR1 MGHDK and CDR2 SYGVNS. The V segment lost 1 base and the J segment 0 bases; nucleotides outside the gene matches: 7. The CDR3 loop spans 19 amino acids. Drawn from each donor were 9 to 10 milliliters of peripheral blood. Every sample gave at least 6 micrograms of total RNA when it was extracted.

The gene calls are TRBV25-1 and TRBJ2-6, with 9 bases lining up with TRBD1. Sequenced input: blood. This receptor was taken from a woman aged 80 or older in good health. The CDR3 region is CASSESRDRASSGANVLTF. CDR3 nucleotide sequence: TGTGCCAGCAGTGAATCCCGGGACAGGGCTAGCTCTGGGGCCAACGTCCTGACTTTC.